The T cell receptor (beta chain) under discussion was sequenced for a study of graft-versus-host responses after intestinal transplantation. Across the study: Anti-thymocyte globulin served as induction for all recipients, who then took tacrolimus and steroids for about three years. Findings of the study overall: Declines in HvG clones occurring early post-transplant were associated with peak circulating GvH clone levels. GvH clones turned up in recipient marrow; some had shown up first in ileum or blood.

Sequencing was performed with immunoSEQ multiplex PCR; in TCRdb, only in-frame clones are kept and a portion is missing. Here the sample spans approximately 15,000 clones, 38% being singletons. Trimming removed 3 bases from V and 10 bases from J; junction bases left unmatched: 5. The length of the CDR3 is 13 residues. Germline-derived CDR1 and CDR2 are MNHNS and SASEGT. Irradiated stimulators labeled with violet dye, 200,000 in number, were plated with 200,000 CFSE-labeled responders. Sorting was performed after the reaction on proliferating CFSE-low CD3+CD4+ and CD3+CD8+ responders. This sequence originates from a human patient who received an intestinal transplant. Sequencing was performed on alloreactive CD8+ T cells from a mixed lymphocyte reaction culture, taken before intestinal transplant. Indicated subset: CFSE-low proliferating T cells sorted from approximately 6-day pre-transplant mixed lymphocyte reaction (GvH or HvG direction). V is TRBV6-1 and J is TRBJ2-1, with TRBD1 matching over 8 bases. CDR3 sequence reads: CASSDSRDREQFF. The CDR3 DNA is TGTGCCAGCAGTGACAGCCGGGACAGGGAGCAGTTCTTC.